The 3 T cell receptor beta chains reported below all come from one sample, sequenced in a study of T cells in Graves' hyperthyroidism and ophthalmopathy. Amplified TCR beta CDR3 regions came from RNA transcripts. Initially, a first-round RT-PCR of the TCR CDR3 employed the HTBI primer set. A single record per CDR3 protein comes from TCRdb applying MiXCR to the multiplex PCR reads. The sample records 550,000 to 600,000 distinct CDR3 sequences, approximately 15% being singletons. The sequenced sample consisted of blood. The receptors derive from a woman between 18 and 30 years old with Graves' hyperthyroidism.

This clonotype was observed a few times. The rearrangement joins TRBV20-1 to TRBJ2-5; D gene uncertain. The germline gives CDR1 DFQATT, CDR2 SNEGSKA (reference sequence). V dropped 0 bases and J dropped 1 base, with 9 bases sitting between them. This CDR3 comprises 14 residues. CDR3 bases: TGCAGTGCTAGAGATGCCCGATTCCAAGAGACCCAGTACTTC. It translates to CSARDARFQETQYF.

The V gene is TRBV14, the J gene TRBJ2-7; 8 nucleotides line up with TRBD2. CDR3 length: 16 residues. With 4 bases clipped from V and 6 bases from J, the junction kept 14 bases outside the gene matches. The germline gives CDR1 SGHDN, CDR2 FVKESK. CDR3 sequence: CASSRPGDGRGGEQYF. DNA for the CDR3: TGTGCCAGCAGCCGTCCCGGGGACGGCCGGGGGGGCGAGCAGTACTTC.

In this sample, this clonotype turned up many times. Here the CDR3 reads CASTRWRRNTEAFF. In DNA form, the CDR3 reads TGTGCCAGCACCCGGTGGAGGCGGAACACTGAAGCTTTCTTT. The chain links TRBV11-2 to TRBJ1-1; D ambiguous. Trimming removed 7 bases at V and 1 base at J, with 13 bases between. This CDR3 has 14 residues. Germline V CDR1 and CDR2: SGHAT, FQNNGV.